The clone carrying this TCR beta chain was seen ten or more times. These data belong to a study of CD8 T cells in ankylosing spondylitis. The ends were cut back, 4 bases at V and 5 bases at J, with 20 bases in the middle. CDR1 and CDR2 (germline): MDHEN, SYDVKM. The CDR3 loop spans 16 amino acids. Researchers built TCR beta libraries using quantitative 5'-RACE with molecular barcodes. In TCRdb, the 5' RACE reads were re-called with MiXCR into one record per CDR3 protein. The table has about 130,000 distinct CDR3 sequences, roughly 8.8% seen once. The TCR originated in a male donor with ankylosing spondylitis or in good health (not recorded which). What was sequenced was blood, either unsorted or a sorted T cell fraction (not recorded which). The chain is built from TRBV28 and TRBJ2-5; no firm D call. CDR3 nucleotide sequence: TGTGCCAGCAGTTCCCCCGGACGGATCTCCCAGGAGACCCAGTACTTC. Protein sequence: CASSSPGRISQETQYF.